The 8 T cell receptor beta chains below were found in one sample sequenced in a study of blood T cell repertoires in COVID-19. The method was immunoSEQ multiplex PCR; TCRdb's version includes in-frame clones alone and lacks a portion of them. There are 50,000 to 65,000 clones in the sample; approximately 89% occur only once, and more than 3% lies in the top ten. The sample was peripheral blood. These receptors were collected from a man aged 45-65 years with acute or convalescent COVID-19.

This chain joins TRBV5-1 and TRBJ1-1, with D maybe TRBD1 (5 bases). Germline V gene sequence: CDR1 SGHRS, CDR2 YFSETQ. Trimming took off 4 bases at V and 0 bases at J, with 13 bases between the two ends. The CDR3 length is 15 residues. In DNA form, the CDR3 reads TGCGCCAGCAGCCTTGTCCGACAGATGAACACTGAAGCTTTCTTT. Protein sequence: CASSLVRQMNTEAFF.

The gene calls are TRBV15 and TRBJ1-2; D is perhaps TRBD1 (6 bases). V lost 2 bases, J lost 6 bases, and 13 bases lay in between. The V gene's germline CDR1 is LNHNV and CDR2 YYDKDF (reference sequence). The CDR3 is made up of 14 amino acids. CDR3 nucleotide sequence: TGTGCCACCAGCAGACAACAGGGAAGGAATGGCTACACCTTC. Amino acids: CATSRQQGRNGYTF.

The CDR3 loop reads CASSQVGDSPLHF. In DNA, the CDR3 is TGTGCCAGCAGCCAAGTAGGGGATTCACCCCTCCACTTT. The rearrangement links TRBV3-1 (or the pseudogene TRBV3-2) to TRBJ1-6; D might be TRBD1 (5 bases). The CDR3 sequence is 13 residues long. V was pared by 1 base and J by 8 bases, with 6 bases between. CDR1 is LGHDT and CDR2 is YNNKEL in the germline V gene (reference sequence).

The chain combines TRBV6-5 with TRBJ1-2; TRBD1 is a possible D gene (5 bases). Germline V gene data show CDR1 as MNHEY and CDR2 as SVGAGI. Trimming removed 8 bases from V and 3 bases from J, with 16 bases in between. The length of the CDR3 is 14 residues. The chain's CDR3 is CASGGSREDYGYTF. The CDR3 DNA reads TGTGCCAGCGGGGGTTCAAGGGAGGACTATGGCTACACCTTC.

The J gene is TRBJ1-4, the V gene TRBV5-5; D unresolved. The V gene's germline CDR1 is SGHKS and CDR2 YYEKEE (reference sequence). The CDR3 has 16 residues. V lost 4 bases and J 0 bases, leaving 13 bases between the germline ends. The CDR3 region is CASSADTAATNEKLFF. DNA for the CDR3: TGTGCCAGCAGCGCCGACACGGCTGCAACTAATGAAAAACTGTTTTTT.

The rearrangement links TRBV10-3 to TRBJ2-2; no reliable D call. Trimming removed 11 bases from V and 8 bases from J, with 15 bases in between. This CDR3 contains 12 residues. CDR1 and CDR2 (germline): ENHRY, SYGVKD. CDR3: CASHSGLGELFF. The CDR3 DNA reads as TGTGCCTCACACTCGGGTCTGGGGGAGCTGTTTTTT.

The rearrangement joins TRBV2 to TRBJ2-3; D is undetermined. Germline CDR1 reads SNHLY; CDR2 reads FYNNEI. The CDR3 extends over 12 amino acids. V lost 3 bases and J lost 3, with 4 bases in between. CDR3 residues: CASSETTDTQYF. The CDR3 DNA follows: TGTGCCAGCAGTGAGACTACAGATACGCAGTATTTT.

The rearrangement uses TRBV21-1 and TRBJ2-4; TRBD2, as called in the table, went unchecked against the DNA. TRBV21-1 is described as a pseudogene. This CDR3 is built from 15 residues. The CDR3 DNA is TGTGCCAGCAGCAAAACCCGGGCTAGCGGAAACATTCAGTACTTC. Its protein is CASSKTRASGNIQYF.